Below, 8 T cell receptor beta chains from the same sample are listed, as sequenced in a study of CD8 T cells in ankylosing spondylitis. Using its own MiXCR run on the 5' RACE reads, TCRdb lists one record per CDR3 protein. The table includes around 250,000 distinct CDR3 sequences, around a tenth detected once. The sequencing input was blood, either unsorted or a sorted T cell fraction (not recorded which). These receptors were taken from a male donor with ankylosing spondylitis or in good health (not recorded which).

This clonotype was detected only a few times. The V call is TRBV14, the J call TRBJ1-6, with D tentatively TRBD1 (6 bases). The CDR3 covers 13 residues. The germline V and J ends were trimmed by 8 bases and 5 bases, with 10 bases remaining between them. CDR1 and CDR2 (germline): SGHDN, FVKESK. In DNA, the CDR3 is TGTGCCAGCCGACAGGTGGATAATTCACCCCTCCACTTT. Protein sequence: CASRQVDNSPLHF.

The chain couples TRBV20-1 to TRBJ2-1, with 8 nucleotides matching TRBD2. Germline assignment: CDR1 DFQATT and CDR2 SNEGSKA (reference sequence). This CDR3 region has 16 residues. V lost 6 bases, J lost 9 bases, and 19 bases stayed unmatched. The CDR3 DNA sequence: TGCAGTGCGCCACTACGGGGGGGCCTTCAAGGGGCTGAGCAGTTCTTC. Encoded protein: CSAPLRGGLQGAEQFF.

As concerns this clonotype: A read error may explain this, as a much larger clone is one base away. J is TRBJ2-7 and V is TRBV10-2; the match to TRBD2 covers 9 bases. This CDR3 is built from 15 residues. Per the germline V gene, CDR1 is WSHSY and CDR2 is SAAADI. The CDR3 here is CASTEFPSGTYEQYF. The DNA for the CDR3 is TGCGCCAGCACTGAGTTTCCTAGCGGGACCTACGAGCAGTACTTC.

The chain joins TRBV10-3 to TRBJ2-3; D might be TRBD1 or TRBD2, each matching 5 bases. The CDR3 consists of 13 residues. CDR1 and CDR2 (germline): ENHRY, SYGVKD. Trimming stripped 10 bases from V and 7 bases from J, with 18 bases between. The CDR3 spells CATRGFSYNTQYF. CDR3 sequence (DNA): TGTGCCACGAGGGGTTTTTCGTACAATACGCAGTATTTT.

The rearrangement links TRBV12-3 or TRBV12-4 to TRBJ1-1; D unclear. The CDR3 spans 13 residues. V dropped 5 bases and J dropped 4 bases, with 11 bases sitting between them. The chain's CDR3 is CASSPPVGTEAFF. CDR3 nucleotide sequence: TGTGCCAGCAGTCCGCCCGTTGGCACTGAAGCTTTCTTT.

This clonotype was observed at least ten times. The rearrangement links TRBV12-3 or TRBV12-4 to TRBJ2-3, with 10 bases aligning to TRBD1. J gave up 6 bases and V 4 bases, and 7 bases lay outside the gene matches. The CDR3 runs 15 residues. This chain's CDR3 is CASSYGDRGSDTQYF. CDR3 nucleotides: TGTGCCAGCAGTTATGGGGACAGGGGATCCGATACGCAGTATTTT.

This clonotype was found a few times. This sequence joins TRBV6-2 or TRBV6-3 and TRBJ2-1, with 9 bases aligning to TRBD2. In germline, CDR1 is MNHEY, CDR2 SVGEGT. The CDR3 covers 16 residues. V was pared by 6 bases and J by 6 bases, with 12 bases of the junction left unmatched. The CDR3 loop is CASRAAAGLAGNEQFF. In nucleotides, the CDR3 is TGTGCCAGCAGGGCCGCAGCGGGACTAGCCGGCAATGAGCAGTTCTTC.

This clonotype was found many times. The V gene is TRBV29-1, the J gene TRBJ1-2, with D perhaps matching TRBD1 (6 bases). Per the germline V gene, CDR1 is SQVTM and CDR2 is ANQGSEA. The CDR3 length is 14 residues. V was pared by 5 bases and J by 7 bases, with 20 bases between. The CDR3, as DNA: TGCAGCGTTTCTGCACGCCAGGGGTTGGGTGGCTACACCTTC. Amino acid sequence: CSVSARQGLGGYTF.